What follows are 9 T cell receptor beta chains derived from one specimen sequenced in a study of Ad26.COV2.S vaccination and SARS-CoV-2 variants. Data came from immunoSEQ multiplex PCR; TCRdb stores just in-frame clones and leaves some out. The table records about 180,000 clones, around nine tenths of them present only once. Here the sequenced sample was peripheral blood, taken after recovery from COVID-19. These receptors came from a human donor who had recovered from COVID-19.

This chain joins TRBV6-5 and TRBJ1-1, with no clear D. V lost 6 bases to trimming and J lost 4 bases, with 15 bases between them. The CDR3 contains 14 residues. Germline CDR1 reads MNHEY; CDR2 reads SVGAGI. The CDR3 DNA reads as TGTGCCAGCAGCCCCTCCTCAGTGGGCACTGAAGCTTTCTTT. Its translation: CASSPSSVGTEAFF.

The chain is built from TRBV10-3 and TRBJ1-6, with D possibly being TRBD1 (5 bases). Per germline, CDR1 ENHRY and CDR2 SYGVKD. V lost 6 bases and J 10 bases, leaving 22 bases between the germline ends. The CDR3 length is 16 residues. The CDR3 reads CAISPQGRVGSSPLHF. The DNA for the CDR3 is TGTGCCATCAGCCCCCAGGGAAGGGTAGGGTCCTCACCCCTCCACTTT.

The rearrangement links TRBV18 to TRBJ1-5; tentatively, D is TRBD1 (5 bases). Trimming cost V 2 bases and J 1 base, with 12 bases left between them. The germline V gene encodes CDR1 KGHSH and CDR2 LQKENI. The CDR3 has 16 amino acids. The CDR3 spells CASSPRGGISNQPQHF. CDR3 bases: TGTGCCAGCTCACCAAGGGGAGGGATAAGCAATCAGCCCCAGCATTTT.

The chain recombines TRBV28 with TRBJ2-2; D is unclear. The CDR3 loop spans 16 amino acids. V was pared by 2 bases and J by 2 bases, with 12 bases between. Germline lookup yields CDR1 MDHEN and CDR2 SYDVKM. The CDR3 loop reads CASSLPGRKNTGELFF. DNA of the CDR3: TGTGCCAGCAGTTTACCCGGGCGAAAAAACACCGGGGAGCTGTTTTTT.

With regard to this clone: A junction end diverges from the germline sequence, so it may reflect a read error. The chain carries TRBV27 and TRBJ1-2; 8 bases agree with TRBD1. Germline V lookup: CDR1 MNHEY, CDR2 SMNVEV (reference sequence). The CDR3 spans 14 residues. CDR3 DNA sequence: TGTGCCAGCGGTTTCCAGGGGGCGGACTATGGCTACACCTTC. It codes for CASGFQGADYGYTF.

The rearrangement links TRBV19 to TRBJ2-3; D possibly matches TRBD1 or TRBD2 (5 bases each). V lost 10 bases to trimming and J lost 5 bases, with 13 bases between them. Germline V gives CDR1 LNHDA, CDR2 SQIVND (reference sequence). This CDR3 is built from 12 residues. This CDR3 is CATSPGGDTQYF. The CDR3 nucleotides read TGTGCCACCAGTCCTGGGGGAGATACGCAGTATTTT. Using reference TRBV19 and TRBJ2-3 for the parts outside the CDR3, the full variable domain is DGGITQSPKYLFRKEGQNVTLSCEQNLNHDAMYWYRQDPGQGLRLIYYSQIVNDFQKGDIAEGYSVSREKKESFPLTVTSAQKNPTAFYLCATSPGGDTQYFGPGTRLTVL.

The chain uses TRBV5-1 and TRBJ2-1; TRBD1 aligns across 8 bases. Germline CDR1 reads SGHRS; CDR2 reads YFSETQ. The junction had 5 bases not matched to a gene; V was cut back by 3 bases and J by 3 bases. There are 15 residues in the CDR3. As DNA, the CDR3 is TGCGCCAGCAGCTCTCAGGGGGCAGGCTACAATGAGCAGTTCTTC. This codes for CASSSQGAGYNEQFF.

The rearrangement uses TRBV9 and TRBJ2-3; D is possibly TRBD1 (6 bases). The CDR3 loop spans 15 amino acids. The ends were cut back, 3 bases at V and 1 base at J, with 12 bases in the middle. Germline V gene lookup returns CDR1 SGDLS and CDR2 YYNGEE. In nucleotides, the CDR3 is TGTGCCAGCAGCGCAACAGGGTTCGGCACAGATACGCAGTATTTT. Translating it yields CASSATGFGTDTQYF.

Notes on this clone: A junction end diverges from the germline sequence, so it may reflect a read error. The rearrangement links TRBV7-7 to TRBJ2-5, with a weak D call TRBD1 (7 bases). Germline V gives CDR1 SSHAT, CDR2 FNYEAQ (reference sequence). The CDR3 extends over 15 amino acids. The CDR3 spells CASSPRRDREETQYF. CDR3 coding DNA: TGTGCTAGCAGCCCCAGGCGGGACAGAGAAGAGACCCAGTACTTC. The entire variable domain, with the rest obtained from reference TRBV7-7 and TRBJ2-5, is as follows: GAGVSQSPRYKVTKRGQDVTLRCDPISSHATLYWYQQALGQGPEFLTYFNYEAQPDKSGLPSDRFSAERPEGSISTLTIQRTEQRDSAMYRCASSPRRDREETQYFGPGTRLLVL.